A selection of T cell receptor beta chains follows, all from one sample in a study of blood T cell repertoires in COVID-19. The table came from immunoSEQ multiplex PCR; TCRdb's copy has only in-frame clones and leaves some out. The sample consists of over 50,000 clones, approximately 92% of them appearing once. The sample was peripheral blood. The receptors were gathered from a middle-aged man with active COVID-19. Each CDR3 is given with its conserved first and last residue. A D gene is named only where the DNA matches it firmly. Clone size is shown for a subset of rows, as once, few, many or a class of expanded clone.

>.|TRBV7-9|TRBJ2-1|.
CASSLSGFHEQFF
TGTGCCAGCAGCTTATCAGGGTTCCATGAGCAGTTCTTC
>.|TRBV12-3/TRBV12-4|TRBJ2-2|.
CASSLLLPGELFF
TGTGCCAGCAGTTTACTACTTCCCGGGGAGCTGTTTTTT
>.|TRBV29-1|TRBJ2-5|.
CSVAAGSETQYF
TGCAGCGTGGCTGCGGGATCCGAGACCCAGTACTTC
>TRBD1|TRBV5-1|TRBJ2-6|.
CASSYRDSNSGANVLTF
TGCGCCAGCAGCTACAGGGACAGTAACTCTGGGGCCAACGTCCTGACTTTC
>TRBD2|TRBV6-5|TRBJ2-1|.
CASSYSGGGAYNEQFF
TGTGCCAGCAGTTACTCGGGCGGGGGGGCCTACAATGAGCAGTTCTTC
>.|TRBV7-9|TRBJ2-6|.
CASTSNWPAGSGANVLTF
TGTGCCAGCACCTCCAACTGGCCGGCAGGCTCTGGGGCCAACGTCCTGACTTTC
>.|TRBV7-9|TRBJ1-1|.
CASSLARSEAFF
TGTGCCAGCAGCTTGGCTCGCTCTGAAGCTTTCTTT
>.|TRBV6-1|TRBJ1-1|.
CASSEAGGPEAFF
TGTGCCAGCAGTGAAGCCGGGGGACCTGAAGCTTTCTTT
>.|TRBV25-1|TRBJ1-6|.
CASSESQGRNSPLHF
TGTGCCAGCAGTGAATCCCAGGGGCGAAATTCACCCCTCCACTTT
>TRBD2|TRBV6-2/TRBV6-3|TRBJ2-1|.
CASSYSSLAGVYNEQFF
TGTGCCAGCAGTTACTCCTCACTAGCGGGAGTTTACAATGAGCAGTTCTTC
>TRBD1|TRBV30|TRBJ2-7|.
CALTGGRGNYEQYF
TGTGCCTTAACAGGCGGCAGGGGGAATTACGAGCAGTACTTC
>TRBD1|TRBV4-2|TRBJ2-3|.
CASSQGGGYGTDTQYF
TGTGCCAGCAGCCAAGGAGGGGGCTATGGCACAGATACGCAGTATTTT
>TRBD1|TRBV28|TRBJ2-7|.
CASSPPGQGVDEQYF
TGTGCCAGCAGCCCTCCCGGACAGGGCGTCGACGAGCAGTACTTC
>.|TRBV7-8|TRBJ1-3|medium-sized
CASSSGRASSGNTIYF
TGTGCCAGCAGCTCGGGGAGGGCCTCCTCTGGAAACACCATATATTTT
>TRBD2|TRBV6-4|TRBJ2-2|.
CASSVSGETNTGELFF
TGTGCCAGCAGTGTGAGCGGGGAGACGAACACCGGGGAGCTGTTTTTT
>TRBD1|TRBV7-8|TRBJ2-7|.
CASSNGITDRICF
TGTGCCAGCAGTAACGGGATAACGGACAGGATCTGTTTC
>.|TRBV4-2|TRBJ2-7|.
CASSQEYAREQYF
TGTGCCAGCAGCCAAGAGTACGCGAGGGAGCAGTACTTC
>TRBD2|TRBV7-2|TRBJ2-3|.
CASSGTGLVTDTQYF
TGTGCCAGCAGTGGGACGGGACTAGTCACAGATACGCAGTATTTT
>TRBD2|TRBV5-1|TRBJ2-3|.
CASKSGRPSDTQYF
TGCGCCAGCAAGAGCGGGAGGCCTTCAGATACGCAGTATTTT
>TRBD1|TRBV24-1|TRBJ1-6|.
CATSVQGAVSPLHF
TGTGCCACCAGTGTCCAGGGGGCAGTTTCACCCCTCCACTTT